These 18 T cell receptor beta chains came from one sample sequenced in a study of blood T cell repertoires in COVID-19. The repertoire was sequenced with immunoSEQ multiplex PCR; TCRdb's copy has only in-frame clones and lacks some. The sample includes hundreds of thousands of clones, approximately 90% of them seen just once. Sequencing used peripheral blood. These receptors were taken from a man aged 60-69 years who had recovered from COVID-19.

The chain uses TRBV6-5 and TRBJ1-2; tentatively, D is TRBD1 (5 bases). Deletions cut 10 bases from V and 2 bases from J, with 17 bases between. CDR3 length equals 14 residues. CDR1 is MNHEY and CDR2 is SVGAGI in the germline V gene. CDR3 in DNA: TGTGCCACCTCCTATCGACAGCTCAACTATGGCTACACCTTC. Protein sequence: CATSYRQLNYGYTF.

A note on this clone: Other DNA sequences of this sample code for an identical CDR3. CDR3: CSVDRGNTEAFF. The CDR3 region has the DNA TGCAGCGTGGACAGGGGTAACACTGAAGCTTTCTTT. The chain has TRBV29-1 and TRBJ1-1; 9 bases are a match to TRBD1. CDR3 length equals 12 residues. Germline CDR1 reads SQVTM; CDR2 reads ANQGSEA. After removal of 6 bases from V and 2 bases from J, the junction contained 1 base not matched to a gene. The full variable domain, in which reference TRBV29-1 and TRBJ1-1 provide the parts outside the CDR3, is SAVISQKPSRDICQRGTSLTIQCQVDSQVTMMFWYRQQPGQSLTLIATANQGSEATYESGFVIDKFPISRPNLTFSTLTVSNMSPEDSSIYLCSVDRGNTEAFFGQGTRLTVV.

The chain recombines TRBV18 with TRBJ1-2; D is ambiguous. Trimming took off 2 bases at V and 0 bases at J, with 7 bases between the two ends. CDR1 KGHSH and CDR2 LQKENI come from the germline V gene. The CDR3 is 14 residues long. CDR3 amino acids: CASSPATTNYGYTF. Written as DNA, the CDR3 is TGTGCCAGCTCACCAGCGACAACTAACTATGGCTACACCTTC.

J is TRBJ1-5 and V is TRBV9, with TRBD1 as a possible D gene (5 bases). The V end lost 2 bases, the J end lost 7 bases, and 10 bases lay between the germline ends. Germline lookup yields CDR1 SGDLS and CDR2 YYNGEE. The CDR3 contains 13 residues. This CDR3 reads CASSVMEGQPQHF. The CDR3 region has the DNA TGTGCCAGCAGCGTGATGGAGGGGCAGCCCCAGCATTTT.

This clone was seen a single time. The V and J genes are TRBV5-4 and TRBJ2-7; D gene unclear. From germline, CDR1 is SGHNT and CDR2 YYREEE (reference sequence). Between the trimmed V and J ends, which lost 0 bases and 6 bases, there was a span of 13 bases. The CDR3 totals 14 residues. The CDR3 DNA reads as TGTGCCAGCAGCTTGGGGGCACCAGCCGCCGAGCAGTACTTC. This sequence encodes CASSLGAPAAEQYF.

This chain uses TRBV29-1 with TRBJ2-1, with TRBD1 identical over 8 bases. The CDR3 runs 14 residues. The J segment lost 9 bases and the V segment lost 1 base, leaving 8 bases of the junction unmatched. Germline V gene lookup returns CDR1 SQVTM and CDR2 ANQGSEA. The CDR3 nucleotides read TGCAGCGTTGAAGTATGGACAGGGATCAGTGAGCAGTTCTTC. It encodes CSVEVWTGISEQFF.

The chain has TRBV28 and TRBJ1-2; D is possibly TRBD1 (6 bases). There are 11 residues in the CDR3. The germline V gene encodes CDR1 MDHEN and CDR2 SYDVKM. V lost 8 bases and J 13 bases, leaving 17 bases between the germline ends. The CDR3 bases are TGTGCCAGCGCTCGACAGGCGTCCCTCACCTTC. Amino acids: CASARQASLTF.

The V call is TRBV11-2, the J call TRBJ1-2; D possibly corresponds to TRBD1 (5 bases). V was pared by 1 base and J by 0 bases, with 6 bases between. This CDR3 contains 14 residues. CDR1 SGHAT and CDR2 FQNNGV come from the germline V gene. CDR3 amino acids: CASSLGQPNYGYTF. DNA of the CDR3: TGTGCCAGCAGCTTAGGACAGCCTAACTATGGCTACACCTTC.

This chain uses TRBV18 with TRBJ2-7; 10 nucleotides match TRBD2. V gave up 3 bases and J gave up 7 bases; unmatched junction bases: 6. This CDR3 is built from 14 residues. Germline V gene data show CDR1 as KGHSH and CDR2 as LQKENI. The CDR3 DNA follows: TGTGCCAGCTCACCTTTAACTAGCGGGGAAGAGCAGTACTTC. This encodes CASSPLTSGEEQYF.

CDR3 in DNA: TGTGCCAGCAGCACTAACAGGGGGAACTATGGCTACACCTTC. Translated, it gives CASSTNRGNYGYTF. The chain carries TRBV5-6 and TRBJ1-2; 8 bases map to TRBD1. From germline, CDR1 is SGHDT and CDR2 YYEEEE. V lost 4 bases to trimming and J lost 2 bases; unmatched junction nucleotides: 4. The CDR3 totals 14 residues.

The CDR3 sequence: CASSPDPGVNNQPQHF. The CDR3 nucleotides read TGTGCCAGCAGCCCGGATCCGGGGGTTAACAATCAGCCCCAGCATTTT. V usage is TRBV5-5 and J usage is TRBJ1-5; TRBD1 might be the D (5 bases). The V end was cut by 4 bases, the J end by 3 bases, with 17 bases between. The CDR3 consists of 16 residues. Germline V lookup: CDR1 SGHKS, CDR2 YYEKEE (reference sequence).

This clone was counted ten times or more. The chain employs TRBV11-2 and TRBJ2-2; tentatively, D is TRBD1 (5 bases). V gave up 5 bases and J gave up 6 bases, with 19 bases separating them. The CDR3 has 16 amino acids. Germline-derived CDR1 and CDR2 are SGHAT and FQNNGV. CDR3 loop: CASSARPQGSSGELFF. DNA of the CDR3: TGTGCCAGCAGCGCCCGCCCCCAGGGCTCCTCCGGGGAGCTGTTTTTT. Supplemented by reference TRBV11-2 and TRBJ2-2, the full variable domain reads EAGVAQSPRYKIIEKRQSVAFWCNPISGHATLYWYQQILGQGPKLLIQFQNNGVVDDSQLPKDRFSAERLKGVDSTLKIQPAKLEDSAVYLCASSARPQGSSGELFFGEGSRLTVL.

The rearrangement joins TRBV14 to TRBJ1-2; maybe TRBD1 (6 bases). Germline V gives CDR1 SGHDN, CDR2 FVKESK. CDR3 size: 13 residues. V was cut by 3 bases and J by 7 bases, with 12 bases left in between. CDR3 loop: CASSQRGAGGYTF. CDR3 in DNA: TGTGCCAGCAGCCAGCGGGGGGCAGGTGGCTACACCTTC.

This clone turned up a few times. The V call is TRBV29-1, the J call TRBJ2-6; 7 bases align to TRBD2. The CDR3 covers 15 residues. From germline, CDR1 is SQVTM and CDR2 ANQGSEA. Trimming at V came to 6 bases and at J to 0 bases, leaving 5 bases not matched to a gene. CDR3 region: CSVPRGSSGANVLTF. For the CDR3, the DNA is TGCAGCGTCCCACGCGGGAGCTCTGGGGCCAACGTCCTGACTTTC.

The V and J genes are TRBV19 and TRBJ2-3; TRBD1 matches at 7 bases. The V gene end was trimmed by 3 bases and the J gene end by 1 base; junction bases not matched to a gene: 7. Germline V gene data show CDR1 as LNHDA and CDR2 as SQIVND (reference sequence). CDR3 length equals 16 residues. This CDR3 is CASSISGTVGTDTQYF. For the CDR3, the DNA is TGTGCCAGTAGTATCTCTGGGACAGTGGGCACAGATACGCAGTATTTT.

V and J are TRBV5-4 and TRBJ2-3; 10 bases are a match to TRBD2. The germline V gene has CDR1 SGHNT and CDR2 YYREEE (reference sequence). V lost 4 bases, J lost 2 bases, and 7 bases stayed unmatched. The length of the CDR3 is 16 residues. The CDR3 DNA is TGTGCCAGCAGCGTAGCGGGGGGTGGGTCCACAGATACGCAGTATTTT. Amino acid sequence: CASSVAGGGSTDTQYF.

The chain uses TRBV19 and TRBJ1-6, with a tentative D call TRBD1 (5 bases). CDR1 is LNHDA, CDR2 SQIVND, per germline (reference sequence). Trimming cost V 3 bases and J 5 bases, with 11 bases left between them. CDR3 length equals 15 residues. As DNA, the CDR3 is TGTGCCAGTAGTATCGAAGGGGTGAATAATTCACCCCTCCACTTT. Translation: CASSIEGVNNSPLHF.

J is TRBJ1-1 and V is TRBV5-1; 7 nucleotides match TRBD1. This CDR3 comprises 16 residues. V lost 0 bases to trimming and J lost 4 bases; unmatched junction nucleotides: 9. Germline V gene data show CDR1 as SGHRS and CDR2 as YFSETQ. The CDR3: CASSLAGDREVTEAFF. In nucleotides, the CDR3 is TGCGCCAGCAGCTTGGCCGGAGACAGGGAGGTCACTGAAGCTTTCTTT. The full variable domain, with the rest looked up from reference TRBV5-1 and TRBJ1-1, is KAGVTQTPRYLIKTRGQQVTLSCSPISGHRSVSWYQQTPGQGLQFLFEYFSETQRNKGNFPGRFSGRQFSNSRSEMNVSTLELGDSALYLCASSLAGDREVTEAFFGQGTRLTVV.